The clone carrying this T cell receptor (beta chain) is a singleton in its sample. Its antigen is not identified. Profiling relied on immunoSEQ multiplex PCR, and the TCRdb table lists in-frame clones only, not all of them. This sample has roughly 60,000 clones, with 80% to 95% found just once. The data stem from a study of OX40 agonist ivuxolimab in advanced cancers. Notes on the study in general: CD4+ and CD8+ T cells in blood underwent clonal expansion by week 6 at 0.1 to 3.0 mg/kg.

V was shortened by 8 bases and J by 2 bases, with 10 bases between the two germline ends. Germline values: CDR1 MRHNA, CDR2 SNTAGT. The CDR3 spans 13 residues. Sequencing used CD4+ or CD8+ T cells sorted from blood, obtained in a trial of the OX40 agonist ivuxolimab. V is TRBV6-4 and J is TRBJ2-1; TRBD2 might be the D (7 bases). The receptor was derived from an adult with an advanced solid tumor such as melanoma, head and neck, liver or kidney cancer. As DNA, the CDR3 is TGTGCCAGCGTAGGGGGGGCCTACAATGAGCAGTTCTTC. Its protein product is CASVGGAYNEQFF.